The T cell receptor beta chain under discussion was sequenced for a study of T cell repertoires in cytomegalovirus infection. Whole-study context: Public TCR beta signature analysis indicated the presence of both CMV infection and matching HLA type.

In TCRdb, the reads were re-called with MiXCR into one record per CDR3 protein. The data hold about 400,000 distinct CDR3 sequences, with around 18% observed a single time. This clonotype was seen ten or more times. Antigen: not known. CDR1 is ENHRY and CDR2 is SYGVKD in the germline V gene. This CDR3 has 13 amino acids. Trimming pared 4 bases from V and 2 bases from J, leaving 8 bases between. General study results and limits: CMV carriers with the relevant HLA were identified by cumulative public TCR beta family frequency. CMV-specific TCR beta clonotypes restricted by HLA-C were the ones dominating the ex vivo response.

V is TRBV10-3 and J is TRBJ2-5; D gene ambiguous. The TCR was taken from a human donor in good health (CMV status not recorded). Some clones in this sample may be carry-over from other donors' samples. Sequences were obtained from PBMCs. The CDR3 sequence is CAISATEQETQYF. CDR3 DNA sequence: TGTGCCATCAGTGCGACGGAACAAGAGACCCAGTACTTC.